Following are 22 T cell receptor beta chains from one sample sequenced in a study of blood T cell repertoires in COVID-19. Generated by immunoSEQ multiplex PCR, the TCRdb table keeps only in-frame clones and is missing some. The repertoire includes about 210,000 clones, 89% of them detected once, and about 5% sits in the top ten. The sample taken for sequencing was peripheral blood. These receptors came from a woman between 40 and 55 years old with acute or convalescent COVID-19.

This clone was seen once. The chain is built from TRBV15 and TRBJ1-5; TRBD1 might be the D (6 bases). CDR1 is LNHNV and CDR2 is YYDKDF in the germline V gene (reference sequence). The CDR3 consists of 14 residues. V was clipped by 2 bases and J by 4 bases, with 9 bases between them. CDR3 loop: CATSRTGLNQPQHF. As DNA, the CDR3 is TGTGCCACCAGCAGAACAGGGCTAAATCAGCCCCAGCATTTT.

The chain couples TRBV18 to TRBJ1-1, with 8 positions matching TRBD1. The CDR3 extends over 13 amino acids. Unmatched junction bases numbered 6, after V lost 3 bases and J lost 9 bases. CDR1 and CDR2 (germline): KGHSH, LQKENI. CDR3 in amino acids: CASSPAGQEQAFF. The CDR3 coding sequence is TGTGCCAGCTCACCCGCGGGACAGGAACAAGCTTTCTTT.

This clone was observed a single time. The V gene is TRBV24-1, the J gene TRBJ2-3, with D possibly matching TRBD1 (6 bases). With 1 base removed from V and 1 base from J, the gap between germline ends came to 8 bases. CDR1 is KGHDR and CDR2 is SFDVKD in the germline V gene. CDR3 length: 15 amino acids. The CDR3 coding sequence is TGTGCCACCAGTGATTTCGCAGGGGGCACAGATACGCAGTATTTT. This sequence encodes CATSDFAGGTDTQYF.

The CDR3 reads CASRVIEGEHYNEQFF. In nucleotides, the CDR3 is TGTGCCAGCCGAGTTATAGAAGGGGAACACTACAATGAGCAGTTCTTC. The rearrangement joins TRBV7-9 to TRBJ2-1, with a weak D call TRBD1 (5 bases). Trimming cost V 8 bases and J 3 bases, with 20 bases left between them. Germline assignment: CDR1 SEHNR and CDR2 FQNEAQ (reference sequence). The CDR3 runs 16 residues.

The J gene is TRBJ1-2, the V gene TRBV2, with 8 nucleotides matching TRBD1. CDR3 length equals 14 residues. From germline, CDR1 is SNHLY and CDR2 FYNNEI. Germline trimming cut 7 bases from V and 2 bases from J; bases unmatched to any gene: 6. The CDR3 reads CASTGQGLNYGYTF. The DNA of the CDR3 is TGTGCCAGCACCGGACAGGGTTTAAACTATGGCTACACCTTC.

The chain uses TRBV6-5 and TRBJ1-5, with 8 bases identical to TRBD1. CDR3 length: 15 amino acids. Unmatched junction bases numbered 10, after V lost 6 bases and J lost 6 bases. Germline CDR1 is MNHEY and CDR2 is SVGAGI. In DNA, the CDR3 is TGTGCCAGCAGACCACAGGGGGTCCGGGGTCAGCCCCAGCATTTT. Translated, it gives CASRPQGVRGQPQHF.

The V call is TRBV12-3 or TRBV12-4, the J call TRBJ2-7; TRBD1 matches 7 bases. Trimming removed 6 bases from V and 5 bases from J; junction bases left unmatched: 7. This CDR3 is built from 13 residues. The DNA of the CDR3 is TGTGCCAGCAGCAGAGGGGGCTACAACGAGCAGTACGTC. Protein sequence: CASSRGGYNEQYV.

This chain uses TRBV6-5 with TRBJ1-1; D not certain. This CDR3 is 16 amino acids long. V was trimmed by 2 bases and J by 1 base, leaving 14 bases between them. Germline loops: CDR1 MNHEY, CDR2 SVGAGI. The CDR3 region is CASSYPQRSSNTEAFF. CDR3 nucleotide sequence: TGTGCCAGCAGTTACCCCCAGCGCAGCTCGAACACTGAAGCTTTCTTT.

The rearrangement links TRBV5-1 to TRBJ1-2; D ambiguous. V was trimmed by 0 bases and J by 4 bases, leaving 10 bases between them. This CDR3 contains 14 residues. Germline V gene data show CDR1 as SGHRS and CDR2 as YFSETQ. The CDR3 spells CASSLETTGYGYTF. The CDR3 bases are TGCGCCAGCAGCTTGGAAACGACGGGCTATGGCTACACCTTC. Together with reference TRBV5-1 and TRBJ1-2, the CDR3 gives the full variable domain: KAGVTQTPRYLIKTRGQQVTLSCSPISGHRSVSWYQQTPGQGLQFLFEYFSETQRNKGNFPGRFSGRQFSNSRSEMNVSTLELGDSALYLCASSLETTGYGYTFGSGTRLTVV.

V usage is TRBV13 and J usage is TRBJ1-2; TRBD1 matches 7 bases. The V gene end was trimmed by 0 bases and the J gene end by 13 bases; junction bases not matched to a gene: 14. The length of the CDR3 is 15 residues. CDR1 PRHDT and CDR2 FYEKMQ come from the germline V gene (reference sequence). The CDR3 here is CASSLGTGVPHSSTF. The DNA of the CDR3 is TGTGCCAGCAGCTTAGGCACAGGGGTTCCCCACTCCTCCACCTTC.

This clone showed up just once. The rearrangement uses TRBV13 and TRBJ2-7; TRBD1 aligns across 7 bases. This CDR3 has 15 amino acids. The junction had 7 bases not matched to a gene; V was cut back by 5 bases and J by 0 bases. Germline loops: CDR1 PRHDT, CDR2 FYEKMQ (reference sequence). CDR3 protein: CASSPRTGHSYEQYV. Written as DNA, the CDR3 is TGTGCCAGCAGCCCAAGGACAGGTCACTCCTACGAGCAGTACGTC.

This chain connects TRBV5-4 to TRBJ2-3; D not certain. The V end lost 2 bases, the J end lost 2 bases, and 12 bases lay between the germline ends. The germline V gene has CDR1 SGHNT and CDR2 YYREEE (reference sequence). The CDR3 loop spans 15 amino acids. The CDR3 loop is CASSFGNSNTDTQYF. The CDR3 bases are TGTGCCAGCAGCTTTGGCAACAGCAACACAGATACGCAGTATTTT.

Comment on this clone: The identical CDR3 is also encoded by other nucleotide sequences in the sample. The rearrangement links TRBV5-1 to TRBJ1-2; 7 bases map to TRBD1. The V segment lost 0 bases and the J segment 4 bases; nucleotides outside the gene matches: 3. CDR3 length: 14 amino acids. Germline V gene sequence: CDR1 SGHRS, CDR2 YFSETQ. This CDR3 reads CASSLGQGVYGYTF. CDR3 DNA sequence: TGCGCCAGCAGCTTGGGACAGGGTGTCTATGGCTACACCTTC.

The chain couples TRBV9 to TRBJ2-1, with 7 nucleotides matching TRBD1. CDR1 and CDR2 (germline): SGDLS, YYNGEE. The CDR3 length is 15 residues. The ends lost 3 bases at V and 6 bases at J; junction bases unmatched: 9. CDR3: CASSAKTGTVNEQFF. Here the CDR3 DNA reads TGTGCCAGCAGCGCTAAGACAGGGACGGTCAATGAGCAGTTCTTC.

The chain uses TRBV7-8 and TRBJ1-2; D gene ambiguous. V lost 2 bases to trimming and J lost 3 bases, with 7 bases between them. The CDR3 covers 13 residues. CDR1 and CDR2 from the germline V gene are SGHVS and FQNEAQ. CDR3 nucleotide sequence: TGTGCCAGCAGCTTACCGCAGGACTATGGCTACACCTTC. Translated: CASSLPQDYGYTF.

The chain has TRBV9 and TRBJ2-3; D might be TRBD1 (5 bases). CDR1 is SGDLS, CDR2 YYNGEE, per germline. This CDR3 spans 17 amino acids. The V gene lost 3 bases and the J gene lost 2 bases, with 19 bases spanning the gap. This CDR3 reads CASSEGVGLTVTDTQYF. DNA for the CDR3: TGTGCCAGCAGCGAAGGGGTCGGGTTAACGGTCACAGATACGCAGTATTTT.

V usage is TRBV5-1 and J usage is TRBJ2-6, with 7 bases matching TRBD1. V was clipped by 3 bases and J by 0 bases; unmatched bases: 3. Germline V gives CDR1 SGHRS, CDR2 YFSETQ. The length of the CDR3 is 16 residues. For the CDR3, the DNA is TGCGCCAGCAGCTACAGGACAGGCTCTGGGGCCAACGTCCTGACTTTC. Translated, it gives CASSYRTGSGANVLTF.

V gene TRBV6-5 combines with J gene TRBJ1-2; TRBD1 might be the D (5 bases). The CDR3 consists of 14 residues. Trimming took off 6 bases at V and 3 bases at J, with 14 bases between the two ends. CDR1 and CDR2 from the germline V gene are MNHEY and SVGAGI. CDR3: CASSGGAGDYGYTF. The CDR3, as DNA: TGTGCCAGCAGCGGGGGTGCCGGGGACTATGGCTACACCTTC.

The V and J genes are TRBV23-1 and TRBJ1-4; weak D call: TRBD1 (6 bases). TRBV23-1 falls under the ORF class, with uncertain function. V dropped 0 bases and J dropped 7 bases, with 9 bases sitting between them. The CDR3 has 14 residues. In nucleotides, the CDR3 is TGCGCCAGCAGTCAATCCGCCAGGGGTGAAAAACTGTTTTTT. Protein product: CASSQSARGEKLFF.

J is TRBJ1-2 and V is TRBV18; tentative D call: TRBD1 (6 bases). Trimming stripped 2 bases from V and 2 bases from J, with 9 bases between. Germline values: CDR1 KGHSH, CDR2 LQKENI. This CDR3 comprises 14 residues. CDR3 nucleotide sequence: TGTGCCAGCTCACCAGGGGGCGAAAACTATGGCTACACCTTC. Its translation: CASSPGGENYGYTF.

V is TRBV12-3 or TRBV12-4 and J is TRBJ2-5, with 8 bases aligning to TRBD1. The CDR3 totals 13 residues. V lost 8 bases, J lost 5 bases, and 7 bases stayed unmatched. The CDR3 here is CASGPGGRETQYF. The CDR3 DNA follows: TGTGCCAGCGGTCCAGGGGGCCGGGAGACCCAGTACTTC.

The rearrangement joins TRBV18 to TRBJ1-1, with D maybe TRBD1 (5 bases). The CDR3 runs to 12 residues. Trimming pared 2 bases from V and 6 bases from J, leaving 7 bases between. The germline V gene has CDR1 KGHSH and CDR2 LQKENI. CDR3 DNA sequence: TGTGCCAGCTCACCATCAGGGCCTGAAGCTTTCTTT. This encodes CASSPSGPEAFF. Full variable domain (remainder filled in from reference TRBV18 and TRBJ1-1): NAGVMQNPRHLVRRRGQEARLRCSPMKGHSHVYWYRQLPEEGLKFMVYLQKENIIDESGMPKERFSAEFPKEGPSILRIQQVVRGDSAAYFCASSPSGPEAFFGQGTRLTVV.